These 32 T cell receptor beta chains were all obtained from the same sample, sequenced in a study of blood T cell repertoires in COVID-19. Clones were read by immunoSEQ multiplex PCR, and TCRdb kept only the in-frame ones, dropping some. The sample includes about 250,000 clones, roughly 80% of them seen just once. Material: PBMCs or T cells enriched from blood (not recorded which). These receptors originate from a man aged 35 to 55 who had been exposed to COVID-19.

The V gene is TRBV5-1, the J gene TRBJ2-5; weak D call: TRBD1 (7 bases). Trimming stripped 2 bases from V and 1 base from J, with 15 bases between. This CDR3 comprises 16 residues. Germline CDR1 is SGHRS and CDR2 is YFSETQ. The CDR3 sequence is CASSFQGGARQETQYF. The CDR3 DNA is TGCGCCAGCAGCTTCCAGGGGGGAGCCCGCCAAGAGACCCAGTACTTC.

The gene calls are TRBV5-1 and TRBJ1-1, with 7 positions matching TRBD1. The CDR3 length is 16 residues. CDR1 is SGHRS and CDR2 is YFSETQ in the germline V gene. The V gene end was trimmed by 0 bases and the J gene end by 1 base; junction bases not matched to a gene: 6. DNA of the CDR3: TGCGCCAGCAGCTTGGCCGCGGGACAGAAGAACACTGAAGCTTTCTTT. This sequence encodes CASSLAAGQKNTEAFF.

In this sample, this clone turned up a few times. The V gene is TRBV15, the J gene TRBJ1-1, with D perhaps TRBD1 (5 bases). The V end was cut by 0 bases, the J end by 11 bases, with 13 bases between. CDR1 and CDR2 (germline): LNHNV, YYDKDF (reference sequence). The CDR3 extends over 13 amino acids. The chain's CDR3 is CATSRDLSGNAFF. In DNA form, the CDR3 reads TGTGCCACCAGCAGAGATCTGTCAGGGAATGCTTTCTTT.

This chain joins TRBV18 and TRBJ1-1; 8 nucleotides line up with TRBD1. V was clipped by 3 bases and J by 5 bases; unmatched bases: 8. Germline lookup yields CDR1 KGHSH and CDR2 LQKENI. This CDR3 is 15 amino acids long. CDR3 in amino acids: CASSPGQVGDTEAFF. The CDR3 coding sequence is TGTGCCAGCTCACCGGGACAGGTTGGTGATACTGAAGCTTTCTTT.

The gene calls are TRBV2 and TRBJ1-5; the match to TRBD1 covers 10 bases. Germline lookup yields CDR1 SNHLY and CDR2 FYNNEI. V was pared by 6 bases and J by 7 bases, with 9 bases of the junction left unmatched. This CDR3 is 15 amino acids long. CDR3 loop: CASSADRGRGQPQHF. DNA of the CDR3: TGTGCCAGCAGCGCAGACAGGGGGCGAGGGCAGCCCCAGCATTTT.

The chain joins TRBV6-6 to TRBJ2-7, with 10 nucleotides matching TRBD2. The ends lost 5 bases at V and 3 bases at J; junction bases unmatched: 19. Germline CDR1 is MNHNY and CDR2 is SVGAGI (reference sequence). The CDR3 spans 19 residues. The CDR3 region is CASSRRRTSGRREIYEQYF. CDR3 nucleotides: TGTGCCAGCAGTCGCCGCCGGACTAGCGGTAGGAGAGAGATCTACGAGCAGTACTTC.

This chain connects TRBV6-5 to TRBJ2-1, with TRBD1 identical over 10 bases. The length of the CDR3 is 15 residues. In germline, CDR1 is MNHEY, CDR2 SVGAGI. V lost 6 bases, J lost 4 bases, and 6 bases stayed unmatched. The CDR3 sequence: CASRDPGQGYNEQFF. The CDR3 DNA sequence: TGTGCCAGCAGGGATCCGGGACAGGGGTACAATGAGCAGTTCTTC.

The genes are TRBV19 and TRBJ2-3; TRBD2 is a possible D gene (6 bases). This CDR3 has 13 residues. CDR1 and CDR2 from the germline V gene are LNHDA and SQIVND (reference sequence). Trimming removed 5 bases from V and 6 bases from J, with 12 bases in between. The CDR3 nucleotides are TGTGCCAGTAGTCCCGGGGGACGGGATACGCAGTATTTT. Translating it yields CASSPGGRDTQYF.

This chain joins TRBV9 and TRBJ2-1; a weak D match, TRBD2 (6 bases). The CDR3 loop spans 16 amino acids. Germline V gene data show CDR1 as SGDLS and CDR2 as YYNGEE. V was clipped by 4 bases and J by 0 bases, with 14 bases between them. The CDR3 DNA sequence: TGTGCCAGCAGCATCCCTAGCGATAGCTCCTACAATGAGCAGTTCTTC. Its translation is CASSIPSDSSYNEQFF.

The chain joins TRBV4-2 to TRBJ1-2, with TRBD1 as a possible D gene (6 bases). V lost 0 bases and J 2 bases, leaving 10 bases between the germline ends. The length of the CDR3 is 15 residues. The germline V gene encodes CDR1 LGHNA and CDR2 YNFKEQ. The CDR3 nucleotides are TGTGCCAGCAGCCAAGACAGGGGACGAAACTATGGCTACACCTTC. Translating it yields CASSQDRGRNYGYTF.

The V and J genes are TRBV29-1 and TRBJ2-1, with 11 bases aligning to TRBD2. The germline V gene encodes CDR1 SQVTM and CDR2 ANQGSEA. With 8 bases clipped from V and 7 bases from J, the junction kept 10 bases outside the gene matches. The CDR3 extends over 14 amino acids. For the CDR3, the DNA is TGCAGCTCAACGTCGGGACTAGCGGTTAATGAGCAGTTCTTC. Translation: CSSTSGLAVNEQFF.

This sequence joins TRBV4-1 and TRBJ1-4; TRBD1 agrees at 7 bases. Losses at the gene ends were 2 bases for V and 10 bases for J; bases not matched to a gene: 10. This CDR3 is 15 amino acids long. Germline CDR1 reads MGHRA; CDR2 reads YSYEKL. Here the CDR3 reads CASSQSPGGSRKLFF. In nucleotides, the CDR3 is TGCGCCAGCAGCCAATCCCCAGGGGGAAGTAGAAAACTGTTTTTT.

This clone was observed once. The gene calls are TRBV10-3 and TRBJ2-7; D perhaps matches TRBD1 (5 bases). V dropped 11 bases and J dropped 2 bases, with 13 bases sitting between them. Germline CDR1 and CDR2: ENHRY and SYGVKD. This CDR3 is 12 amino acids long. CDR3 protein: CAALTEAYEQYF. CDR3 DNA sequence: TGTGCCGCATTGACAGAAGCCTACGAGCAGTACTTC.

The chain joins TRBV24-1 to TRBJ2-6, with a possible D match to TRBD1 (6 bases). CDR3 length equals 18 residues. Trimming took 5 bases from V and 0 from J, leaving 16 bases between them. Germline-derived CDR1 and CDR2 are KGHDR and SFDVKD. The CDR3 DNA sequence: TGTGCCACCAGTGGGTCCCTTGGACAGACCTCTGGGGCCAACGTCCTGACTTTC. It is translated as CATSGSLGQTSGANVLTF.

The V gene is TRBV19, the J gene TRBJ2-1; 11 nucleotides agree with TRBD2. CDR3 length: 14 amino acids. Trimming removed 5 bases from V and 9 bases from J; junction bases left unmatched: 6. Germline loops: CDR1 LNHDA, CDR2 SQIVND (reference sequence). This chain's CDR3 is CASSSVLAGGEQFF. DNA of the CDR3: TGTGCCAGTAGTTCAGTGCTAGCGGGAGGTGAGCAGTTCTTC. Full variable domain (missing parts from reference TRBV19 and TRBJ2-1): DGGITQSPKYLFRKEGQNVTLSCEQNLNHDAMYWYRQDPGQGLRLIYYSQIVNDFQKGDIAEGYSVSREKKESFPLTVTSAQKNPTAFYLCASSSVLAGGEQFFGPGTRLTVL.

The chain uses TRBV5-1 and TRBJ1-2; no definite D call. V was pared by 0 bases and J by 7 bases, with 13 bases between. The germline CDR1 and CDR2 sequences are SGHRS and YFSETQ. The length of the CDR3 is 14 residues. CDR3 DNA sequence: TGCGCCAGCAGCTTGGCGAGTCTAGGCGGTGGCTACACCTTC. Translated: CASSLASLGGGYTF.

This sequence joins TRBV15 and TRBJ1-4; 9 bases match TRBD1. The trim removed 3 bases at V and 8 bases at J, leaving 7 bases unmatched. Looked up from germline, CDR1 is LNHNV and CDR2 is YYDKDF (reference sequence). The CDR3 length is 15 residues. The CDR3 spells CATSRYRGLQEKLFF. The CDR3 DNA is TGTGCCACCAGCAGGTACAGGGGGCTTCAGGAAAAACTGTTTTTT. Together with reference TRBV15 and TRBJ1-4, the CDR3 gives the full variable domain: DAMVIQNPRYQVTQFGKPVTLSCSQTLNHNVMYWYQQKSSQAPKLLFHYYDKDFNNEADTPDNFQSRRPNTSFCFLDIRSPGLGDTAMYLCATSRYRGLQEKLFFGSGTQLSVL.

This clone was counted a few times. V is TRBV9 and J is TRBJ2-3, with 8 bases fitting TRBD2. Looked up from germline, CDR1 is SGDLS and CDR2 is YYNGEE. The CDR3 has 16 residues. The ends lost 0 bases at V and 3 bases at J; junction bases unmatched: 6. The CDR3 DNA reads TGTGCCAGCAGCGTAGCTCCGGGAGGGTTGACAGATACGCAGTATTTT. It specifies CASSVAPGGLTDTQYF.

CDR3 nucleotides: TGTGCCAGCAGCTTAGCTCCTTTTAGGAGCTCTGGAAACACCATATATTTT. Amino acid sequence: CASSLAPFRSSGNTIYF. The V gene is TRBV11-2, the J gene TRBJ1-3; D unclear. Trimming shortened V by 1 base and J by 0 bases, and 13 bases separated the two germline ends. This CDR3 comprises 17 residues. From germline, CDR1 is SGHAT and CDR2 FQNNGV. Full variable domain (remainder filled in from reference TRBV11-2 and TRBJ1-3): EAGVAQSPRYKIIEKRQSVAFWCNPISGHATLYWYQQILGQGPKLLIQFQNNGVVDDSQLPKDRFSAERLKGVDSTLKIQPAKLEDSAVYLCASSLAPFRSSGNTIYFGEGSWLTVV.

V usage is TRBV27 and J usage is TRBJ2-1, with 7 bases fitting TRBD2. Germline V gene lookup returns CDR1 MNHEY and CDR2 SMNVEV (reference sequence). Trimming took 3 bases from V and 1 from J; bases not matched to a gene: 9. CDR3 size: 17 residues. CDR3 coding DNA: TGTGCCAGCAGTTTGGAGGGGCCGGGACTATCCTACAATGAGCAGTTCTTC. Protein product: CASSLEGPGLSYNEQFF.

The gene calls are TRBV12-3 or TRBV12-4 and TRBJ2-4, with a tentative D call TRBD2 (6 bases). Trimming took 2 bases from V and 6 from J, leaving 8 bases between them. This CDR3 is 13 amino acids long. The CDR3 nucleotides are TGTGCCAGCAGTTTATCGGGGGTAAACATTCAGTACTTC. This gives the protein CASSLSGVNIQYF.

The chain couples TRBV7-6 to TRBJ2-1, with D possibly matching TRBD1 (7 bases). The CDR3 has 15 residues. Between the trimmed V and J ends, which lost 5 bases and 4 bases, there was a span of 15 bases. CDR1 SGHVS and CDR2 FNYEAQ come from the germline V gene. In nucleotides, the CDR3 is TGTGCCAGCAGCCAGGGGGGCGTCCCATACAATGAGCAGTTCTTC. Translated, it gives CASSQGGVPYNEQFF.

The chain employs TRBV7-2 and TRBJ1-5, with D possibly matching TRBD1 (5 bases). This CDR3 has 13 amino acids. Trimming left V 5 bases short and J 6 bases short, with 11 bases between. CDR1 is SGHTA and CDR2 is FQGNSA in the germline V gene. CDR3 amino acids: CASSVRRGQPQHF. In nucleotides, the CDR3 is TGTGCCAGCAGCGTACGAAGGGGTCAGCCCCAGCATTTT.

The V and J genes are TRBV4-1 and TRBJ1-2; possible D gene TRBD1, 6 bases. V lost 0 bases to trimming and J lost 4 bases, with 12 bases between them. Germline V gene lookup returns CDR1 MGHRA and CDR2 YSYEKL. CDR3 length equals 15 residues. CDR3 amino acids: CASSQDPQGSYGYTF. Here the CDR3 DNA reads TGCGCCAGCAGCCAAGATCCGCAGGGGAGCTATGGCTACACCTTC.

The V gene is TRBV2, the J gene TRBJ2-1, with 11 bases fitting TRBD2. CDR3 length: 13 residues. With 9 bases clipped from V and 9 bases from J, the junction kept 7 bases outside the gene matches. The germline CDR1 and CDR2 sequences are SNHLY and FYNNEI. The CDR3 here is CASRTSGRSEQFF. CDR3 coding DNA: TGTGCCAGTCGGACTAGCGGGCGGTCTGAGCAGTTCTTC. The full variable domain, its missing parts supplied by reference TRBV2 and TRBJ2-1, is EPEVTQTPSHQVTQMGQEVILRCVPISNHLYFYWYRQILGQKVEFLVSFYNNEISEKSEIFDDQFSVERPDGSNFTLKIRSTKLEDSAMYFCASRTSGRSEQFFGPGTRLTVL.

The chain employs TRBV18 and TRBJ1-2; D not certain. The CDR3 consists of 17 residues. The germline V gene encodes CDR1 KGHSH and CDR2 LQKENI. Trimming took 6 bases from V and 0 from J, leaving 20 bases between them. The DNA for the CDR3 is TGTGCCAGCTCTCGGTATACCGCGCGGGAAGCTAACTATGGCTACACCTTC. Translated: CASSRYTAREANYGYTF.

The rearrangement links TRBV24-1 to TRBJ2-1; TRBD2 agrees at 7 bases. CDR3 length: 13 residues. Germline CDR1 is KGHDR and CDR2 is SFDVKD. Trimming at V came to 7 bases and at J to 13 bases, leaving 12 bases not matched to a gene. CDR3 amino acids: CATRGRLAESQFF. DNA of the CDR3: TGTGCCACCAGGGGCCGACTAGCCGAAAGCCAGTTCTTC.

The chain combines TRBV10-3 with TRBJ1-4; D gene ambiguous. CDR1 is ENHRY and CDR2 is SYGVKD in the germline V gene. Deletions cut 8 bases from V and 0 bases from J, with 10 bases between. The CDR3 sequence is 14 residues long. The CDR3 nucleotides are TGTGCCATCGGAGATATTGCAACTAATGAAAAACTGTTTTTT. This encodes CAIGDIATNEKLFF.

In its sample, this clone was seen a few times. The gene calls are TRBV7-8 and TRBJ1-1; unclear D gene. The CDR3 loop spans 16 amino acids. V was clipped by 1 base and J by 4 bases, with 16 bases between them. Germline CDR1 reads SGHVS; CDR2 reads FQNEAQ. CDR3 in DNA: TGTGCCAGCAGCTTAGTGGCGCCCCGGGGTGGCACTGAAGCTTTCTTT. Translating gives CASSLVAPRGGTEAFF.

The chain combines TRBV6-5 with TRBJ2-2; the D is unclear. Germline CDR1 is MNHEY and CDR2 is SVGAGI. CDR3 size: 15 residues. The V and J ends lost 4 bases and 2 bases respectively, with 11 bases between them. The CDR3 reads CASSSSLSNTGELFF. CDR3 nucleotide sequence: TGTGCCAGCAGTTCTTCTTTGAGTAACACCGGGGAGCTGTTTTTT.

The CDR3 coding sequence is TGTGCCAGCAGCTCGACGGAGTACAATGAAAAACTGTTTTTT. The encoded protein is CASSSTEYNEKLFF. The chain combines TRBV7-8 with TRBJ1-4; D unclear. Germline V gives CDR1 SGHVS, CDR2 FQNEAQ. V gave up 4 bases and J gave up 5 bases, with 11 bases separating them. This CDR3 contains 14 residues.

The genes are TRBV4-2 and TRBJ1-2, with 11 nucleotides matching TRBD1. This CDR3 has 16 amino acids. V lost 0 bases, J lost 4 bases, and 4 bases stayed unmatched. CDR1 LGHNA and CDR2 YNFKEQ come from the germline V gene. CDR3: CASSQEGGQGAYGYTF. CDR3 sequence (DNA): TGTGCCAGCAGCCAAGAAGGAGGACAGGGGGCCTATGGCTACACCTTC.